These 20 T cell receptor beta chains were sequenced from one sample in a study of OX40 agonist ivuxolimab in advanced cancers. TCRdb's copy holds only in-frame clones and misses some; the assay was immunoSEQ multiplex PCR. This sample has 65,000 to 85,000 clones, with around 83% found just once. The sample consisted of CD4+ or CD8+ T cells sorted from blood, taken in a trial of the OX40 agonist ivuxolimab. The receptors here all came from an adult with an advanced solid tumor such as melanoma, head and neck, liver or kidney cancer.

The rearrangement uses TRBV5-4 and TRBJ1-1; D remains unclear. The CDR3 consists of 14 residues. Germline V gives CDR1 SGHNT, CDR2 YYREEE (reference sequence). Trimming removed 0 bases from V and 2 bases from J, with 8 bases in between. CDR3 sequence (DNA): TGTGCCAGCAGCTTGGAAGTGGGAAACACTGAAGCTTTCTTT. Amino acids: CASSLEVGNTEAFF.

V gene TRBV5-1 combines with J gene TRBJ1-1; 7 bases align to TRBD1. This CDR3 is built from 15 residues. Germline CDR1 is SGHRS and CDR2 is YFSETQ. The V gene end was trimmed by 2 bases and the J gene end by 3 bases; junction bases not matched to a gene: 7. The DNA of the CDR3 is TGCGCCAGCAGCTTTAGACAGGGATCCGACACTGAAGCTTTCTTT. Protein sequence: CASSFRQGSDTEAFF. Together with reference TRBV5-1 and TRBJ1-1, the CDR3 gives the full variable domain: KAGVTQTPRYLIKTRGQQVTLSCSPISGHRSVSWYQQTPGQGLQFLFEYFSETQRNKGNFPGRFSGRQFSNSRSEMNVSTLELGDSALYLCASSFRQGSDTEAFFGQGTRLTVV.

The chain has TRBV27 and TRBJ2-2, with 7 bases lining up with TRBD1. V lost 2 bases and J lost 3; bases outside the gene matches: 6. This CDR3 comprises 16 residues. CDR1 is MNHEY, CDR2 SMNVEV, per germline (reference sequence). The CDR3 spells CASSLHRGRDTGELFF. The CDR3 DNA is TGTGCCAGCAGTTTACACAGGGGTAGGGACACCGGGGAGCTGTTTTTT.

The rearrangement uses TRBV4-1 and TRBJ2-5; D remains unclear. The CDR3 covers 13 residues. V lost 4 bases and J 2 bases, leaving 8 bases between the germline ends. The germline gives CDR1 MGHRA, CDR2 YSYEKL. CDR3 sequence reads: CASSRVSQETQYF. The DNA of the CDR3 is TGCGCCAGCAGCCGGGTTTCACAAGAGACCCAGTACTTC.

The V gene is TRBV7-3, the J gene TRBJ2-3; the D is unclear. V lost 4 bases and J 2 bases, leaving 16 bases between the germline ends. The germline CDR1 and CDR2 sequences are SGHTA and FQGTGA. This CDR3 contains 16 residues. CDR3 loop: CASSSSGRAYTDTQYF. The CDR3 nucleotides are TGTGCCAGCAGCTCCTCAGGCCGGGCTTACACAGATACGCAGTATTTT. Supplemented by reference TRBV7-3 and TRBJ2-3, the full variable domain reads GAGVSQTPSNKVTEKGKYVELRCDPISGHTALYWYRQSLGQGPEFLIYFQGTGAADDSGLPNDRFFAVRPEGSVSTLKIQRTERGDSAVYLCASSSSGRAYTDTQYFGPGTRLTVL.

The chain is built from TRBV5-6 and TRBJ1-1; possible D gene TRBD1, 6 bases. This CDR3 has 11 amino acids. Trimming pared 5 bases from V and 7 bases from J, leaving 9 bases between. In germline, CDR1 is SGHDT, CDR2 YYEEEE. The CDR3 sequence: CASRGRGEAFF. The CDR3 nucleotides read TGTGCCAGCAGAGGCAGGGGTGAAGCTTTCTTT.

The rearrangement links TRBV19 to TRBJ1-2; possible D gene TRBD1, 5 bases. V dropped 6 bases and J dropped 1 base, with 9 bases sitting between them. Germline V gives CDR1 LNHDA, CDR2 SQIVND (reference sequence). The length of the CDR3 is 13 residues. The CDR3 DNA sequence: TGTGCCAGTAGCCTGACAGATAACTATGGCTACACCTTC. Protein: CASSLTDNYGYTF.

The chain has TRBV7-3 and TRBJ2-3; 9 positions agree with TRBD1. V lost 5 bases and J lost 5; bases outside the gene matches: 11. The CDR3 runs 16 residues. Germline assignment: CDR1 SGHTA and CDR2 FQGTGA. This CDR3 reads CASSQNPGTGRDTQYF. Here the CDR3 DNA reads TGTGCCAGCAGCCAGAACCCCGGGACAGGGCGAGATACGCAGTATTTT.

This clone was seen more than once but under ten times. The gene calls are TRBV10-3 and TRBJ1-6; TRBD1 matches at 7 bases. CDR3 size: 15 residues. Trimming took 2 bases from V and 10 from J; bases not matched to a gene: 8. Germline loops: CDR1 ENHRY, CDR2 SYGVKD. This CDR3 reads CAISEGAGGSSPLHF. The CDR3 nucleotides read TGTGCCATCAGTGAGGGTGCAGGGGGGAGCTCACCCCTCCACTTT.

This clone was counted a few times. The V call is TRBV27, the J call TRBJ2-1; 7 nucleotides match TRBD1. J lost 7 bases, V lost 5 bases, and 17 bases had no gene match. This CDR3 spans 17 amino acids. Germline V gene data show CDR1 as MNHEY and CDR2 as SMNVEV (reference sequence). Here the CDR3 reads CASSPSTRQGLENEQFF. Here the CDR3 DNA reads TGTGCCAGCAGTCCGAGTACCCGACAGGGCCTCGAGAATGAGCAGTTCTTC.

V is TRBV7-9 and J is TRBJ2-7; tentatively, D is TRBD1 or TRBD2 (6 bases each). The CDR3 totals 15 residues. V lost 5 bases and J 3 bases, leaving 17 bases between the germline ends. Per germline, CDR1 SEHNR and CDR2 FQNEAQ (reference sequence). The CDR3 region is CASSPQEGGFYEQYF. CDR3 DNA: TGTGCCAGCAGCCCCCAGGAGGGGGGATTCTACGAGCAGTACTTC. The full variable domain, with the rest looked up from reference TRBV7-9 and TRBJ2-7, is DTGVSQNPRHKITKRGQNVTFRCDPISEHNRLYWYRQTLGQGPEFLTYFQNEAQLEKSRLLSDRFSAERPKGSFSTLEIQRTEQGDSAMYLCASSPQEGGFYEQYFGPGTRLTVT.

The chain is built from TRBV5-4 and TRBJ2-7; unclear D gene. The CDR3 contains 11 residues. Trimming took 0 bases from V and 6 from J, leaving 4 bases between them. Germline V gene lookup returns CDR1 SGHNT and CDR2 YYREEE (reference sequence). CDR3 amino acids: CASSLASEQYF. The CDR3, as DNA: TGTGCCAGCAGCTTGGCGTCCGAGCAGTACTTC. Filled out from reference TRBV5-4 and TRBJ2-7, the complete variable domain reads ETGVTQSPTHLIKTRGQQVTLRCSSQSGHNTVSWYQQALGQGPQFIFQYYREEENGRGNFPPRFSGLQFPNYSSELNVNALELDDSALYLCASSLASEQYFGPGTRLTVT.

As concerns this clone: Within the sample, other DNA sequences also encode this same CDR3. J is TRBJ1-1 and V is TRBV7-9; D not resolved. Trimming stripped 3 bases from V and 1 base from J, with 6 bases between. The CDR3 length is 13 residues. Looked up from germline, CDR1 is SEHNR and CDR2 is FQNEAQ (reference sequence). The CDR3 protein is CASSFSGNTEAFF. DNA for the CDR3: TGTGCCAGCAGCTTTTCAGGGAACACTGAAGCTTTCTTT.

This chain links TRBV28 with TRBJ2-1; 8 nucleotides align to TRBD1. In germline, CDR1 is MDHEN, CDR2 SYDVKM. The CDR3 consists of 11 residues. The junction had 4 bases not matched to a gene; V was cut back by 3 bases and J by 15 bases. The chain's CDR3 is CASSFAGGRFF. The CDR3 bases are TGTGCCAGCAGTTTCGCAGGGGGCAGGTTCTTC.

This clone was seen a single time. V is TRBV6-1 and J is TRBJ2-3; D remains unclear. V shed 3 bases and J shed 0 bases, with 13 bases lying between them. The germline V gene has CDR1 MNHNS and CDR2 SASEGT. This CDR3 region has 16 residues. CDR3 nucleotide sequence: TGTGCCAGCAGTGACTTTCCTCGAACTAGCACAGATACGCAGTATTTT. Its protein product is CASSDFPRTSTDTQYF.

The chain employs TRBV28 and TRBJ1-2, with no clear D. The germline CDR1 and CDR2 sequences are MDHEN and SYDVKM. The CDR3 totals 14 residues. V was pared by 2 bases and J by 6 bases, with 13 bases between. The CDR3 sequence is CASSLTILGHGYTF. CDR3 nucleotides: TGTGCCAGCAGTTTAACTATCCTGGGCCATGGCTACACCTTC.

The chain recombines TRBV7-2 with TRBJ1-5, with D possibly matching TRBD1 (6 bases). CDR3 size: 12 residues. Germline assignment: CDR1 SGHTA and CDR2 FQGNSA. Trimming removed 5 bases at V and 11 bases at J, with 13 bases between. CDR3 in amino acids: CASSPGGGSQHF. The CDR3 DNA sequence: TGTGCCAGCAGCCCGGGAGGGGGGTCCCAGCATTTT.

The chain joins TRBV30 to TRBJ1-2, with a tentative D call TRBD1 (5 bases). Trimming took off 2 bases at V and 6 bases at J, with 13 bases between the two ends. Germline V gene sequence: CDR1 GTSNPN, CDR2 SVGIG (reference sequence). This CDR3 comprises 13 residues. The CDR3 loop is CAWSRPQGHGYTF. In nucleotides, the CDR3 is TGTGCCTGGAGTAGACCGCAGGGCCATGGCTACACCTTC.

The V and J genes are TRBV28 and TRBJ2-5; 12 bases fit TRBD2. J was trimmed by 4 bases and V by 5 bases; bases with no gene match: 5. Germline-derived CDR1 and CDR2 are MDHEN and SYDVKM. This CDR3 contains 15 residues. Here the CDR3 DNA reads TGTGCCAGCAGTACCCTAGCGGGGGGGCCAGAGACCCAGTACTTC. Amino acid sequence: CASSTLAGGPETQYF.

The rearrangement uses TRBV5-1 and TRBJ2-5; no clear D. Per the germline V gene, CDR1 is SGHRS and CDR2 is YFSETQ. The CDR3 covers 13 residues. V lost 3 bases to trimming and J lost 5 bases, with 11 bases between them. For the CDR3, the DNA is TGCGCCAGCAGCTCCAACGGGTGGGAGACCCAGTACTTC. Translation: CASSSNGWETQYF.